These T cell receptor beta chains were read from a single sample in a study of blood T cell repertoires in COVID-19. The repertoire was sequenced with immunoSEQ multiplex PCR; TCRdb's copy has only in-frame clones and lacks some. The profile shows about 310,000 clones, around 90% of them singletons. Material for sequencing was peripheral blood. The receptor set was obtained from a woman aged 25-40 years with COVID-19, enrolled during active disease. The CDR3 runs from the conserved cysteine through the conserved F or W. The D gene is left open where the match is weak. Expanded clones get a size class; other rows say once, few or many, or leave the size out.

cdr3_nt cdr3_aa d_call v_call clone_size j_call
TGTGCCAGCAGCCCCCTAGCGGGAGGGAGAACAGATACGCAGTATTTT CASSPLAGGRTDTQYF TRBD2 TRBV9 few TRBJ2-3
TGTGCCAGCAGTCCACTAGCGGGAGGGCCAGGGGAGCAGTTCTTC CASSPLAGGPGEQFF TRBD2 TRBV6-4 once TRBJ2-1
TGTGCCAGCAGCTTTAGCGCCCTCCGGGCCTCCGGAGGGGCTTTCTTT CASSFSALRASGGAFF - TRBV7-9 - TRBJ1-1
TGTGCCAGCAGGCCGGGACAGGGGGCCAATCAGCCCCAGCATTTT CASRPGQGANQPQHF TRBD1 TRBV2 - TRBJ1-5
TGTGCCATCAGTGGGGAAATGGGACAGCGCACAGATACGCAGTATTTT CAISGEMGQRTDTQYF TRBD1 TRBV10-3 - TRBJ2-3
TGTGCCAGCAGCTCGTCGGGGCGGGGTTCCTACGAGCAGTACTTC CASSSSGRGSYEQYF - TRBV5-6 - TRBJ2-7
TGTGCCAGTAGTATATCAACGGGACTAGCGGGAGTATTGGGCGAGCAGTACTTC CASSISTGLAGVLGEQYF TRBD2 TRBV19 - TRBJ2-7
TGTGCCAGTAGTATCACGGGTAATGAAAAACTGTTTTTT CASSITGNEKLFF - TRBV19 - TRBJ1-4
TGTGCCGTCTCCGGGACAGGGGCAACTAATGAAAAACTGTTTTTT CAVSGTGATNEKLFF TRBD1 TRBV19 - TRBJ1-4
TGTGCCAGTTCTAGGGAGGGCTTCACTGAAGCTTTCTTT CASSREGFTEAFF - TRBV11-2 - TRBJ1-1
TGCAGCGTTGAAGAGTTTGTGATGACAGGGGACCGTGGGGCCAACGTCCTGACTTTC CSVEEFVMTGDRGANVLTF TRBD1 TRBV29-1 - TRBJ2-6
TGTGCCAGCAGCCAAGTCAGGGGGCACGAGCAGTACTTC CASSQVRGHEQYF TRBD1 TRBV3-1/TRBV3-2 - TRBJ2-7
TGTGCCAGCAGCGTACAGGGCAATGAGCAGTTCTTC CASSVQGNEQFF - TRBV9 - TRBJ2-1
TGTGCCAGCAGTGATCCTTTTGGACAGGGCAATCAGCCCCAGCATTTT CASSDPFGQGNQPQHF TRBD1 TRBV6-1 - TRBJ1-5
TGTGCCAGCAGCTCCCTCCGGAGTTACAATGAGCAGTTCTTC CASSSLRSYNEQFF - TRBV5-6 - TRBJ2-1
TGTGCCTGGAGTGTTGGTGGGGCTAAAGCTGGAAACACCATATATTTT CAWSVGGAKAGNTIYF - TRBV30 - TRBJ1-3
TGCGCCAGCAGCTTAGGAGGTGCGGGGGCCTACGAGCAGTACTTC CASSLGGAGAYEQYF TRBD2 TRBV5-1 - TRBJ2-7
TGTGCCAGCAGCCTAGTAGGGGCATCTAGCGGGAGGGGTGAGACCCAGTACTTC CASSLVGASSGRGETQYF TRBD2 TRBV7-8 few TRBJ2-5
TGTGCCAGCAGCCTGAGTGGAGGGACCGGGAAGCTGTTTTTT CASSLSGGTGKLFF - TRBV9 - TRBJ2-2
TGCGCCAGCAGCTCCTTAGCGGGACTCACAGATACGCAGTATTTT CASSSLAGLTDTQYF TRBD2 TRBV5-1 once TRBJ2-3
TGTGCCAGCAGCATGGGGGGGCCTCAATCAGATACGCAGTATTTT CASSMGGPQSDTQYF - TRBV7-2 - TRBJ2-3
TGCGCCAGCAGCCAAGTGGCCTCGACAGGGGTTGGCTACACCTTC CASSQVASTGVGYTF TRBD1 TRBV4-1 - TRBJ1-2
TGTGCCAGCAGCTTATTGGTGAGCCGGGCTAATGAAAAACTGTTTTTT CASSLLVSRANEKLFF - TRBV7-9 - TRBJ1-4
TGTGCCAGTAATAGCGTCAACTTTTCGCCCCTCCACTTT CASNSVNFSPLHF - TRBV19 - TRBJ1-6
TGTGCCAGCAGTTTAGCGGGAGCGGCCTACAATGAGCAGTTCTTC CASSLAGAAYNEQFF TRBD2 TRBV28 once TRBJ2-1
TGTGCCAGCAGCCTGGCTAGCGGGAGTATGTCTGGGAATGAGCAGTTCTTC CASSLASGSMSGNEQFF TRBD2 TRBV4-2 once TRBJ2-1
TGTGCCAGCAGTGACGGCGGTAGGGGAGCTTTCTTT CASSDGGRGAFF - TRBV6-4 few TRBJ1-1
TGTGCCAGCACCCAGACAGGGGGTTGGACACCCCTCCACTTT CASTQTGGWTPLHF TRBD1 TRBV6-5 - TRBJ1-6
TGTGCCAGCAGCTTTCTAGATCCCGGGGAGCTGTTTTTT CASSFLDPGELFF - TRBV7-2 - TRBJ2-2
TGTGCCATCAGTGATCCCGGGACAGGGGGCACCGGGGAGCTGTTTTTT CAISDPGTGGTGELFF TRBD1 TRBV10-3 - TRBJ2-2
TGTGCCAGCAGGCAGACAGGCGATGAAAAACTGTTTTTT CASRQTGDEKLFF - TRBV25-1 - TRBJ1-4
TGTGCCAGCAGGACAGGGCACTCTGGAAACACCATATATTTT CASRTGHSGNTIYF TRBD1 TRBV6-5 - TRBJ1-3
TGTGCCAGTACGAAATACAGGGTAGTGTATAATTCACCCCTCCACTTT CASTKYRVVYNSPLHF - TRBV28 - TRBJ1-6
TGTGCCAGCAGTTTTATCAGGGCGGGGATTATGAACACTGAAGCTTTCTTT CASSFIRAGIMNTEAFF - TRBV28 - TRBJ1-1
TGTGCCAGCAGCTTCTACGCACTAGCGGGGGTCTACAATGAGCAGTTCTTC CASSFYALAGVYNEQFF TRBD2 TRBV7-9 - TRBJ2-1
TGCGCCAGCAGCCAAGTTTCGGCTAGCGGGGGAAAAAAGCAGTACTTC CASSQVSASGGKKQYF TRBD2 TRBV4-1 - TRBJ2-7
TGTGCCAGCAGCTTGGAGGGGACCGTAAGCTCCTACGAGCAGTACTTC CASSLEGTVSSYEQYF - TRBV11-2 - TRBJ2-7
TGCGCCAGCAGTGGGGACAGGGCCCCGAACTATGGCTACACCTTC CASSGDRAPNYGYTF TRBD1 TRBV5-1 - TRBJ1-2
TGCGCCAGCAGCGGTACTAGCGGGAGTATAACCGGGGAGCTGTTTTTT CASSGTSGSITGELFF TRBD2 TRBV5-1 - TRBJ2-2
TGTGCCAGCAGCTTAGAAAGCGGGAGGGTGGATACGCAGTATTTT CASSLESGRVDTQYF TRBD2 TRBV11-2 - TRBJ2-3